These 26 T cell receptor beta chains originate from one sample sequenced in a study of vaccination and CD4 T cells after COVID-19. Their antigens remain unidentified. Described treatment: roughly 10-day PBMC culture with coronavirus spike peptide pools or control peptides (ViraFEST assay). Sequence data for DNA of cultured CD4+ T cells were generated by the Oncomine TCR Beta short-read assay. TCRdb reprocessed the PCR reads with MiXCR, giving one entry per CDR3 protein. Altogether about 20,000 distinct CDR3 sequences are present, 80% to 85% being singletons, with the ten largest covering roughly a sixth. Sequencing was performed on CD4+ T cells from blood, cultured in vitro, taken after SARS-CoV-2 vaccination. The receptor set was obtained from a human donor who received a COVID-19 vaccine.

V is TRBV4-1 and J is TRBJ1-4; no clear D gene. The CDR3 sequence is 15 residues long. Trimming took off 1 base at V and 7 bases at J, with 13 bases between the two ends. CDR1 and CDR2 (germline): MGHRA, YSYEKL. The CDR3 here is CASSQGGRVGEKLFF. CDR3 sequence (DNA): TGCGCCAGCAGCCAAGGAGGTAGGGTCGGTGAAAAACTGTTTTTT.

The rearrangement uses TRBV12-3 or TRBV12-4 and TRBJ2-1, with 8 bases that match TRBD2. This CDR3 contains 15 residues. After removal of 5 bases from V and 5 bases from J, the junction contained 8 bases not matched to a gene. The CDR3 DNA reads TGTGCCAGCAGTCCCCAAGCGGGGGTCCACAATGAGCAGTTCTTC. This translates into CASSPQAGVHNEQFF.

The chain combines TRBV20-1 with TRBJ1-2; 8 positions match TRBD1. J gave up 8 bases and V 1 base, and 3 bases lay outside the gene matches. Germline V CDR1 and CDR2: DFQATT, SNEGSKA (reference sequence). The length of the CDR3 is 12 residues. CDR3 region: CSARAAGGGYTF. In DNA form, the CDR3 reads TGCAGTGCTAGAGCGGCAGGGGGCGGCTACACCTTC.

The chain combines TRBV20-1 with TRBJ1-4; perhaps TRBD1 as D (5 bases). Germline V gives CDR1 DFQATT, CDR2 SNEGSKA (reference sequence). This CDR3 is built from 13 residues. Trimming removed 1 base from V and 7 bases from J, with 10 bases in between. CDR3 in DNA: TGCAGTGCTAGAGGAGGGGTTGCTGAAAAACTGTTTTTT. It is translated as CSARGGVAEKLFF.

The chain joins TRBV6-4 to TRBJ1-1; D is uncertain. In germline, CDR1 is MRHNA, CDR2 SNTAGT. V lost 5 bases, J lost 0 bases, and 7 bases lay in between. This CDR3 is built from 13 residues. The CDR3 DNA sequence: TGTGCCAGCAGTTCCACACTGAACACTGAAGCTTTCTTT. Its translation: CASSSTLNTEAFF.

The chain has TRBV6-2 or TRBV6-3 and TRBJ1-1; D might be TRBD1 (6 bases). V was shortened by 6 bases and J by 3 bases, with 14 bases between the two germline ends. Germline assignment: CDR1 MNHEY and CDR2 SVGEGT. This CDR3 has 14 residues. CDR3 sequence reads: CASSLYPGDTEAFF. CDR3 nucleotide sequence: TGTGCCAGCAGCTTATATCCAGGGGACACTGAAGCTTTCTTT.

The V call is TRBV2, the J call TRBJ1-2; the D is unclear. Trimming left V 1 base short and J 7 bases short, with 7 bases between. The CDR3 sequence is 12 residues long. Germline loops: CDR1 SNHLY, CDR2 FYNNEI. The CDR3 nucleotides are TGTGCCAGCAGTGAAGATGGTCGTGGCTACACCTTC. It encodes CASSEDGRGYTF. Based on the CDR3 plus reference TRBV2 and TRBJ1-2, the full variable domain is EPEVTQTPSHQVTQMGQEVILRCVPISNHLYFYWYRQILGQKVEFLVSFYNNEISEKSEIFDDQFSVERPDGSNFTLKIRSTKLEDSAMYFCASSEDGRGYTFGSGTRLTVV.

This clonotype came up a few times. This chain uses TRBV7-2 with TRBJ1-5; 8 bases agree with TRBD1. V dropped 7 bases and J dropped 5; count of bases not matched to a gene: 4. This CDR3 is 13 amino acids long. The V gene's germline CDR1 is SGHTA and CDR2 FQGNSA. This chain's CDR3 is CASTPDRDQPQHF. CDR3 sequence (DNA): TGTGCCAGCACCCCGGACAGGGATCAGCCCCAGCATTTT.

CDR3 amino acids: CASSLVGETQYF. The CDR3 DNA follows: TGTGCCAGCAGTTTGGTGGGAGAGACCCAGTACTTC. J is TRBJ2-5 and V is TRBV12-3 or TRBV12-4, with D unclear. The CDR3 loop spans 12 amino acids. V was shortened by 3 bases and J by 4 bases, with 6 bases between the two germline ends.

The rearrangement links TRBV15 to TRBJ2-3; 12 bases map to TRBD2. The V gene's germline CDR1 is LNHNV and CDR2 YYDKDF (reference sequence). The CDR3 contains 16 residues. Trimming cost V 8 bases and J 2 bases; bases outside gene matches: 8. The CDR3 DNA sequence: TGTGCCACCGAAGGGGGACTAGCGGGTATCACAGATACGCAGTATTTT. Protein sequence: CATEGGLAGITDTQYF.

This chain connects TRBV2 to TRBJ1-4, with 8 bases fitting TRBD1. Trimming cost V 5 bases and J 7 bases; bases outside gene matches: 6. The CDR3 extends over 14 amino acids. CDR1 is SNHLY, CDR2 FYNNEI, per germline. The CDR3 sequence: CASSSTGEAEKLFF. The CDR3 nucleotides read TGTGCCAGCAGTTCGACAGGGGAGGCTGAAAAACTGTTTTTT.

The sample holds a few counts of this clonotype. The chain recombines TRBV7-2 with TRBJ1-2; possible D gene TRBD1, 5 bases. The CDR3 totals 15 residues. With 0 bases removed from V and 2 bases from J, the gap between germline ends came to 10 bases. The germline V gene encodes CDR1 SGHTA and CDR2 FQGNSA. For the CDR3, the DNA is TGTGCCAGCAGCTTAGCGGCAGGGCTAAACTATGGCTACACCTTC. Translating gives CASSLAAGLNYGYTF.

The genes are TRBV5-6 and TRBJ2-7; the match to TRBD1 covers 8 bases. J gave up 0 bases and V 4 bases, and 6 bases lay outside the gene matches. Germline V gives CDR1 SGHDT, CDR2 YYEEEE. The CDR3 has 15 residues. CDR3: CASSPRTGISYEQYF. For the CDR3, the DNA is TGTGCCAGCAGCCCACGGACAGGGATCTCCTACGAGCAGTACTTC.

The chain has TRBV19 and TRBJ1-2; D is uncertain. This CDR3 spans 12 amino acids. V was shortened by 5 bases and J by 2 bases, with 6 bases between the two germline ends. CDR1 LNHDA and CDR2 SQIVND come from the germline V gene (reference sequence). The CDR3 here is CASSGQNYGYTF. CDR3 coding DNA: TGTGCCAGTAGTGGGCAGAACTATGGCTACACCTTC.

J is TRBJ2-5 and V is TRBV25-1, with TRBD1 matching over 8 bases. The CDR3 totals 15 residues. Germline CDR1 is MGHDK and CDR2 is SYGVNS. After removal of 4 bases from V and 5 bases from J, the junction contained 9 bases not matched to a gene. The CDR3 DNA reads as TGTGCCAGCAGTGCTCCCCAGGGGGCTGGGGAGACCCAGTACTTC. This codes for CASSAPQGAGETQYF.

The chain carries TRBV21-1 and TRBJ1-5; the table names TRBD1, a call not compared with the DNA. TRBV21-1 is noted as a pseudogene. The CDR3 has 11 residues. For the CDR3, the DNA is TGTGCCAGCAGCGGACAGAAGCCCCAGCATTTT. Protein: CASSGQKPQHF.

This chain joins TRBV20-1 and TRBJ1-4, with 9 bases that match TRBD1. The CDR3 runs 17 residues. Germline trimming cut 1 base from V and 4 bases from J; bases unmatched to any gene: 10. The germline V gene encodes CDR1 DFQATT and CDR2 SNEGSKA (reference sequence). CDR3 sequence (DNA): TGCAGTGCTAGAGGGACAGGGGCCCGGGGTTTTAATGAAAAACTGTTTTTT. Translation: CSARGTGARGFNEKLFF.

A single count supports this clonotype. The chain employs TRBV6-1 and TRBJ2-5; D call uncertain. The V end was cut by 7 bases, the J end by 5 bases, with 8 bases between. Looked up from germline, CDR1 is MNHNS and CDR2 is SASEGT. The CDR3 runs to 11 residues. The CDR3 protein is CASTLMETQYF. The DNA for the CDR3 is TGTGCCAGCACCCTGATGGAGACCCAGTACTTC.

As DNA, the CDR3 is TGTGCCAGCAGCAAAGCAGGGGGCTCGTACTCCTACGAGCAGTACTTC. It is translated as CASSKAGGSYSYEQYF. V is TRBV6-1 and J is TRBJ2-7, with 8 nucleotides matching TRBD1. V gave up 6 bases and J gave up 0 bases; unmatched junction bases: 10. The CDR3 has 16 amino acids. Looked up from germline, CDR1 is MNHNS and CDR2 is SASEGT.

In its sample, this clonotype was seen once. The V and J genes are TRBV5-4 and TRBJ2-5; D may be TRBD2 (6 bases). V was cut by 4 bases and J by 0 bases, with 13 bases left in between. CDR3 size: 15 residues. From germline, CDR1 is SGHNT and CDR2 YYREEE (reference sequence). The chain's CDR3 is CASSLGGMYQETQYF. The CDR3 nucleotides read TGTGCCAGCAGCCTCGGGGGAATGTACCAAGAGACCCAGTACTTC.

The CDR3 coding sequence is TGTGCCACCAGTGATACTTTAAATACGCAGTATTTT. Translating gives CATSDTLNTQYF. The chain combines TRBV24-1 with TRBJ2-3; D is undetermined. This CDR3 region has 12 residues. Trimming stripped 3 bases from V and 7 bases from J, with 7 bases between. Germline CDR1 is KGHDR and CDR2 is SFDVKD.

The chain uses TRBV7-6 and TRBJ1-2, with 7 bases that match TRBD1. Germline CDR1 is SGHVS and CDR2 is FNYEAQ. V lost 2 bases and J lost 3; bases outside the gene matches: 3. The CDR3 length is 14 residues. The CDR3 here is CASSLNRGDYGYTF. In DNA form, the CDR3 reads TGTGCCAGCAGCTTAAACAGGGGAGACTATGGCTACACCTTC.

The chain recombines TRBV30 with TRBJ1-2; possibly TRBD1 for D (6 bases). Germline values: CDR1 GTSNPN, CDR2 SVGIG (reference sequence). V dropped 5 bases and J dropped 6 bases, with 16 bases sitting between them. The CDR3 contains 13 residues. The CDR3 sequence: CAWSRGVEDGYTF. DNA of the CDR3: TGTGCCTGGTCAAGGGGGGTAGAAGATGGCTACACCTTC.

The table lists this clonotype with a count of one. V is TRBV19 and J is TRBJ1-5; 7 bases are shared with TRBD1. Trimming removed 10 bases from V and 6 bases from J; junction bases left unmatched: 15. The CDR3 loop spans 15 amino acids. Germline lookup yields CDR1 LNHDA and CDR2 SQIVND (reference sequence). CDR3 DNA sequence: TGTGCCACCACCCCGTCAGGGGGTGGTGGTCAGCCCCAGCATTTT. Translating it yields CATTPSGGGGQPQHF.

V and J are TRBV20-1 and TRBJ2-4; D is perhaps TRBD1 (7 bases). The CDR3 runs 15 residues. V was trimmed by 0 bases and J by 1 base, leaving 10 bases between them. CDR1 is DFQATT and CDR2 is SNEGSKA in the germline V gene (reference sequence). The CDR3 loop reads CSAREPGGAKNIQYF. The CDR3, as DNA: TGCAGTGCTAGAGAACCAGGGGGGGCCAAAAACATTCAGTACTTC.

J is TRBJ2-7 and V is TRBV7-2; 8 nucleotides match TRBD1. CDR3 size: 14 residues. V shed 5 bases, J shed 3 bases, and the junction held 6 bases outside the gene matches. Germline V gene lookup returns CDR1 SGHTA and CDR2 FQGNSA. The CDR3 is CASSPRTGIYEQYF. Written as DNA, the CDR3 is TGTGCCAGCAGCCCGCGGACAGGGATCTACGAGCAGTACTTC.